This TCR beta chain was observed in a study of Graves' ophthalmopathy and Graves' hyperthyroidism. Using RNA transcripts, the TCR beta CDR3 regions were amplified. The authors performed first-round RT-PCR with HTBI primers and then a second-round multiplex PCR. One entry per CDR3 protein results from TCRdb running MiXCR on the multiplex PCR reads. This repertoire shows a few hundred thousand distinct CDR3 sequences, 15% found once; its top ten account for roughly 7%. The V gene lost 4 bases and the J gene lost 5 bases, with 13 bases spanning the gap. This CDR3 comprises 14 residues. Germline CDR1 and CDR2: MNHNS and SASEGT. This clonotype has only a few counts.

Sequenced input: peripheral blood. V is TRBV6-1 and J is TRBJ2-3, with D perhaps TRBD1 (7 bases). This TCR derives from a young woman with stable Graves' hyperthyroidism. Here the CDR3 reads CASSGQGSGDTQYF. The CDR3, as DNA: TGTGCCAGCAGTGGACAGGGTAGCGGAGATACGCAGTATTTT.